This T cell receptor (beta chain) came from a study of blood T cell repertoires in COVID-19. The Seattle site enrolled patients during active infection and followed them longitudinally. Assay used: immunoSEQ multiplex PCR; TCRdb lists only in-frame clones, some missing. The sample has about 52,000 clones; 81% are singletons. This CDR3 has 18 residues. CDR1 is SGHNT, CDR2 YENEEA, per germline. Trimming removed 4 bases from V and 0 bases from J, with 19 bases in between. The receptor's source is a woman of 80 years or more with COVID-19, enrolled during active disease. V gene TRBV11-3 combines with J gene TRBJ2-1, with D perhaps TRBD1 (6 bases). Sequencing was carried out using peripheral blood. CDR3 region: CASSSGVVLGSSYNEQFF. In DNA form, the CDR3 reads TGTGCCAGCAGCTCAGGGGTCGTTCTAGGGAGCTCCTACAATGAGCAGTTCTTC.